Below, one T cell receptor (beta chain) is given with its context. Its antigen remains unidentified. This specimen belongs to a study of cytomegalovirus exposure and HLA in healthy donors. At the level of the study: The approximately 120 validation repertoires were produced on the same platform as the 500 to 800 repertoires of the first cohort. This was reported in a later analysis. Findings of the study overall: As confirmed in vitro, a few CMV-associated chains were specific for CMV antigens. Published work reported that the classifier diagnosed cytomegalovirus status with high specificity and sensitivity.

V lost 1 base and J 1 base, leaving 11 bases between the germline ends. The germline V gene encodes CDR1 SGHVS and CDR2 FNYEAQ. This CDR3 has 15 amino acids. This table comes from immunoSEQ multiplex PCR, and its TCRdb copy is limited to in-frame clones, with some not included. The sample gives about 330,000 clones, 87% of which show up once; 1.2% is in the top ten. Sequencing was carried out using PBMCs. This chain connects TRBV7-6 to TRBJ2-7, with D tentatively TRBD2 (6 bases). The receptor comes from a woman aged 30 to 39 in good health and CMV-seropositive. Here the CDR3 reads CASSLEGGLSYEQYF. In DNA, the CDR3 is TGTGCCAGCAGCTTAGAGGGCGGACTATCCTACGAGCAGTACTTC. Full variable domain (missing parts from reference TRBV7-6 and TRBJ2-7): GAGVSQSPRYKVTKRGQDVALRCDPISGHVSLYWYRQALGQGPEFLTYFNYEAQQDKSGLPNDRFSAERPEGSISTLTIQRTEQRDSAMYRCASSLEGGLSYEQYFGPGTRLTVT.